This T cell receptor beta chain was documented in a study of technical replicates of blood from a handful of donors. Only in-frame clones appear in the TCRdb table, and some are missing; sequencing was by immunoSEQ multiplex PCR. The repertoire holds tens of thousands of clones, with 92% as singletons. V was cut by 1 base and J by 4 bases, with 11 bases left in between. This CDR3 region has 14 residues. Germline CDR1 is MGHDK and CDR2 is SYGVNS. This receptor was obtained from a human donor in good health. This rearrangement joins TRBV25-1 to TRBJ2-7; D is unclear. What was sequenced was T cells isolated from PBMCs. The CDR3 sequence: CASSESTYSYEQYF. The CDR3 DNA is TGTGCCAGCAGTGAATCTACCTATTCGTACGAGCAGTACTTC.